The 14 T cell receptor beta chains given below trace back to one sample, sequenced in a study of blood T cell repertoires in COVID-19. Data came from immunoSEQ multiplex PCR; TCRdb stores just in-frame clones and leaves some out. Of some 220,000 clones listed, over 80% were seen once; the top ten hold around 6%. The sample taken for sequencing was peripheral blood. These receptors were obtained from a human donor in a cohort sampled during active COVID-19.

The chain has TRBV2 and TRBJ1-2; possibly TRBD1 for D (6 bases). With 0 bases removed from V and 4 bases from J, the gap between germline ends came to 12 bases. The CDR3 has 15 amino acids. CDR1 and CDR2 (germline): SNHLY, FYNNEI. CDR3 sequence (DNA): TGTGCCAGCAGTGAAGCCTCAGGGGACCTCTATGGCTACACCTTC. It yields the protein CASSEASGDLYGYTF.

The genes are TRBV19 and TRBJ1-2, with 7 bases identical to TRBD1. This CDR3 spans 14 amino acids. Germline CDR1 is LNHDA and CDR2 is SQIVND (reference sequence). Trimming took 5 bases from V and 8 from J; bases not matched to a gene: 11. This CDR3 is CASSVTGTAGGYTF. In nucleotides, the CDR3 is TGTGCCAGTAGTGTTACCGGGACAGCCGGCGGCTACACCTTC.

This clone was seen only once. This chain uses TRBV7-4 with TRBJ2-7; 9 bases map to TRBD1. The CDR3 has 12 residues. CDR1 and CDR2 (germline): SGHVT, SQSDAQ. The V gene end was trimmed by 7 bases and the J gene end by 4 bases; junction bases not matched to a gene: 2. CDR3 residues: CASNGQGYEQYF. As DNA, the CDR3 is TGTGCCAGCAACGGACAGGGGTACGAGCAGTACTTC.

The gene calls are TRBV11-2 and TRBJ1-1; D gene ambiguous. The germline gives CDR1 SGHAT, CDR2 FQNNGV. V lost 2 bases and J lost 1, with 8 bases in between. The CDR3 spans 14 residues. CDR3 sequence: CASSLTEGNTEAFF. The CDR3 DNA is TGTGCCAGCAGCTTAACTGAGGGGAACACTGAAGCTTTCTTT.

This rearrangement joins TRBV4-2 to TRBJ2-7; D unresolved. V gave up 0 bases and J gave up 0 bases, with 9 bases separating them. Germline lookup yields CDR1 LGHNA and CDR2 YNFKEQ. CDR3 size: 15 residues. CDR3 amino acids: CASSQEERSSYEQYF. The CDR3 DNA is TGTGCCAGCAGCCAAGAGGAACGGAGCTCCTACGAGCAGTACTTC.

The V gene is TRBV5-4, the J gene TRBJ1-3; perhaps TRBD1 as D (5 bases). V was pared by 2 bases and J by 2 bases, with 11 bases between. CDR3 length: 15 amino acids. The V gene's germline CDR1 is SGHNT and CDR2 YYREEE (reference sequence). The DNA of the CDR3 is TGTGCCAGCAGCTTCGAGGCAGGGACTGGAAACACCATATATTTT. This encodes CASSFEAGTGNTIYF.

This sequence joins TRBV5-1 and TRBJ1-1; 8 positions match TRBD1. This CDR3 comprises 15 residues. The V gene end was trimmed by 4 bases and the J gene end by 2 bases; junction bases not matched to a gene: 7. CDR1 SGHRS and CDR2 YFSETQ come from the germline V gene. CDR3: CASSRTGTGNTEAFF. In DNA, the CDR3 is TGCGCCAGCAGCCGAACTGGGACAGGTAACACTGAAGCTTTCTTT.

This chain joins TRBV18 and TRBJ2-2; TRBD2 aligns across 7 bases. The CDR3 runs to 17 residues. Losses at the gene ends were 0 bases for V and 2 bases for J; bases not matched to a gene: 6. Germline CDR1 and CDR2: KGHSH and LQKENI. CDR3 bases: TGTGCCAGCTCACCACCGCTAGCGGCCCTTAACACCGGGGAGCTGTTTTTT. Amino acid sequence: CASSPPLAALNTGELFF. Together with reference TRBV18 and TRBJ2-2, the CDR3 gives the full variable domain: NAGVMQNPRHLVRRRGQEARLRCSPMKGHSHVYWYRQLPEEGLKFMVYLQKENIIDESGMPKERFSAEFPKEGPSILRIQQVVRGDSAAYFCASSPPLAALNTGELFFGEGSRLTVL.

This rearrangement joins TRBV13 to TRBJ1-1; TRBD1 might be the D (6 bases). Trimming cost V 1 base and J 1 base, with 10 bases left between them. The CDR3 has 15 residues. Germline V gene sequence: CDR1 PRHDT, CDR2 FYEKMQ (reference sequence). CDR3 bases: TGTGCCAGCAGCTTAGAAACAGGGTGGAACACTGAAGCTTTCTTT. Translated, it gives CASSLETGWNTEAFF.

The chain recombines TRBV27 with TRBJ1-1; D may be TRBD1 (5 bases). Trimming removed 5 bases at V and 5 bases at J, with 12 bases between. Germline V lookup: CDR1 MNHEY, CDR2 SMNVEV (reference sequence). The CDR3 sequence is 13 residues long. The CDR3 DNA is TGTGCCAGCAGTCCGTGGGGGGGTACTGAAGCTTTCTTT. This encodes CASSPWGGTEAFF.

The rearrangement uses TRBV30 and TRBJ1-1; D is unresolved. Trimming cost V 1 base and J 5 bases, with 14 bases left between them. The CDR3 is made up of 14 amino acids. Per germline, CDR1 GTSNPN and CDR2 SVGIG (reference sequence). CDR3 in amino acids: CAWSEAGSRTEAFF. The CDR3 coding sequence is TGTGCCTGGAGTGAAGCGGGATCGAGGACTGAAGCTTTCTTT.

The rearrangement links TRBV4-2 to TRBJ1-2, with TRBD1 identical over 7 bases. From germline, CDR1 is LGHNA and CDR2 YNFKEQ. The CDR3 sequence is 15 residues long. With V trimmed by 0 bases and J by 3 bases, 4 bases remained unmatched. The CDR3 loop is CASSQEGGGYYGYTF. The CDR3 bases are TGTGCCAGCAGCCAAGAAGGAGGGGGCTACTATGGCTACACCTTC.

The CDR3 nucleotides are TGTGCCAGCAGGCCCAACAGGGATAGGACTGAAGCTTTCTTT. It specifies CASRPNRDRTEAFF. The chain has TRBV5-4 and TRBJ1-1; perhaps TRBD1 as D (6 bases). The germline V gene encodes CDR1 SGHNT and CDR2 YYREEE (reference sequence). Deletions cut 5 bases from V and 5 bases from J, with 16 bases between. The CDR3 is 14 amino acids.

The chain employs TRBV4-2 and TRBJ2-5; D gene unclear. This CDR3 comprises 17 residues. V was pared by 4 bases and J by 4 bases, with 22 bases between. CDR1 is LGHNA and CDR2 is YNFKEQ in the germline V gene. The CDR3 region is CASSRSLSNRPGETQYF. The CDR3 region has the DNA TGTGCCAGCAGCCGGTCACTTTCGAATCGCCCCGGAGAGACCCAGTACTTC.